A selection of T cell receptor beta chains follows, all from one sample in a study of blood T cell repertoires in COVID-19. Sequencing was performed with immunoSEQ multiplex PCR; in TCRdb, only in-frame clones are kept and a portion is missing. The data hold about 40,000 clones, with roughly nine tenths observed a single time. The material sequenced was peripheral blood. Source of these receptors: a man in his sixties or seventies with active COVID-19. The CDR3 runs from the conserved cysteine through the conserved F or W. Fields, in order: D gene, J gene, V gene, clone size, CDR3 protein, CDR3 DNA. A D gene is named only where the DNA matches it firmly. Clone size, where shown, is once, few, many, or a class for clones that have expanded.

TRBD1,TRBJ1-5,TRBV19,once,CASSPDRGQPQHF,TGTGCCAGTAGTCCCGACAGGGGTCAGCCCCAGCATTTT
NA,TRBJ2-1,TRBV7-2,few,CASSLAYEQFF,TGTGCCAGCAGCTTAGCCTATGAGCAGTTCTTC
NA,TRBJ2-2,TRBV7-3,NA,CASSLFVNTGELFF,TGTGCCAGCAGCTTATTCGTGAACACCGGGGAGCTGTTTTTT
TRBD1,TRBJ1-2,TRBV9,NA,CASMGDRGVYGYTF,TGTGCCAGCATGGGGGACAGGGGGGTCTATGGCTACACCTTC
NA,TRBJ2-7,TRBV6-2/TRBV6-3,once,CASSYPAEGYEQYF,TGTGCCAGCAGTTACCCCGCCGAGGGTTACGAGCAGTACTTC
NA,TRBJ2-1,TRBV4-3,NA,CASSQNLVGYNEQFF,TGCGCCAGCAGCCAAAACCTAGTCGGCTACAATGAGCAGTTCTTC
TRBD1,TRBJ2-1,TRBV28,NA,CASSLADRGREQFF,TGTGCCAGCAGTTTAGCGGACAGGGGTCGTGAGCAGTTCTTC
NA,TRBJ1-5,TRBV7-2,NA,CASSLEPRQPQHF,TGTGCCAGCAGCTTAGAGCCGAGACAGCCCCAGCATTTT
NA,TRBJ2-1,TRBV19,NA,CASSMGGNEQFF,TGTGCCAGTAGTATGGGGGGCAATGAGCAGTTCTTC
TRBD1,TRBJ1-1,TRBV9,NA,CASSVAPNQGATEAFF,TGTGCCAGCAGCGTAGCCCCAAATCAGGGGGCTACTGAAGCTTTCTTT
NA,TRBJ1-3,TRBV11-2,NA,CASSGRDRFLSSGNTIYF,TGTGCCAGCAGTGGGAGGGATCGGTTCTTAAGCTCTGGAAACACCATATATTTT
NA,TRBJ1-2,TRBV28,once,CASSLGGEAVYGYTF,TGTGCCAGCAGCCTTGGAGGCGAAGCGGTGTATGGCTACACCTTC
TRBD1,TRBJ2-7,TRBV5-1,once,CASSWDSFSYEQYF,TGCGCCAGCAGCTGGGACAGTTTCTCCTACGAGCAGTACTTC
NA,TRBJ2-3,TRBV6-4,NA,CASSDPASTSTDTQYF,TGTGCCAGCAGTGATCCGGCTAGCACAAGCACAGATACGCAGTATTTT